This passage covers 2 T cell receptor beta chains from one sample sequenced in a study of T-cell reconstitution after alpha-beta-depleted transplantation in children. Unique molecular identifiers were incorporated when the TCRbeta library was constructed. Using its own MiXCR run on the PCR reads, TCRdb lists one record per CDR3 protein. The table lists about 980,000 distinct CDR3 sequences, about 30% of them singletons. The starting material was PBMCs, mostly from graft donor cells, obtained 360 days after TCRalphabeta/CD19-depleted stem cell transplant. The receptors were sampled from a boy younger than two who had a stem cell transplant for SCID, so the T cells may come from the graft donor.

This clonotype was seen more than once but under ten times. The V gene is TRBV11-2, the J gene TRBJ2-5; D unclear. There are 16 residues in the CDR3. Germline values: CDR1 SGHAT, CDR2 FQNNGV. Between the trimmed V and J ends, which lost 1 base and 5 bases, there was a span of 17 bases. In DNA form, the CDR3 reads TGTGCCAGCAGCTTAGGAGTGAGTCAGGATGGGGAGACCCAGTACTTC. Translation gives CASSLGVSQDGETQYF. The full variable domain, with the rest looked up from reference TRBV11-2 and TRBJ2-5, is EAGVAQSPRYKIIEKRQSVAFWCNPISGHATLYWYQQILGQGPKLLIQFQNNGVVDDSQLPKDRFSAERLKGVDSTLKIQPAKLEDSAVYLCASSLGVSQDGETQYFGPGTRLLVL.

The genes are TRBV5-5 and TRBJ2-2; 9 bases are a match to TRBD1. CDR1 and CDR2 from the germline V gene are SGHKS and YYEKEE (reference sequence). V was clipped by 5 bases and J by 7 bases; unmatched bases: 18. The CDR3 totals 18 residues. The CDR3 DNA sequence: TGTGCCAGCAGTGGACCGGACAGGGGACCTCTCCCCGGCGGGGAGCTGTTTTTT. Translation gives CASSGPDRGPLPGGELFF.